This note documents a single T cell receptor beta chain sequence. There are many counts of this clonotype. Which antigen it targets is not known. Per-base quality was not reported, and no clone a single base away is much larger than it. The TCR beta CDR3 regions were amplified from the RNA transcripts. A first-round RT-PCR of the TCR CDR3 used the HTBI primer set with the Qiagen OneStep RT-PCR kit. Libraries were constructed in a second round of multiplex PCR, after which size selection and purification were carried out. Libraries were sequenced paired-end with 100 bp reads on an Illumina HiSeq2000. Processing in the source paper ran as follows. SOAPnuke was used to process the raw data, with reads discarded if the reads contained adapters or uncalled bases, had a mean Phred below 15, or lacked an exact constant-primer or identifier match. High-quality paired reads were merged with COPE v1.2.5, and unique nucleotide sequences were defined as clonotypes. MiTCR v1.1 was used to align the clonotypes against IMGT TRBV, TRBD and TRBJ reference segments. The analysis included only V-J combinations with a frequency above 0.0001, which together covered 99% to 99.2% of the repertoires. The TCS score was defined as the ratio of F50 (clonal expansion) to E x V (chaos), calculated using BLOSUM62-based TCRdist between CDR3 peptides within each V-J. Welch's t-statistics and random forest reduced fewer than 550 V-J features to 13, which were used in a naive Bayes classifier (R e1071). TCRdb trimmed the raw reads at Q25, called clones with MiXCR and kept productive beta chains. Rows merge per CDR3 protein into single entries with the most common DNA and genes. TCRdb's processing, not the study's, gives the V and J calls here. This sample lists some 360,000 distinct CDR3 sequences; roughly 13% were detected once. Of the sample, 9.5% to 12% falls within the top ten clones.

This sample was taken from a study of T cells in Graves' hyperthyroidism and ophthalmopathy (dated by TCRdb to the late 2010s). Regarding the research as a whole: Peripheral blood samples were taken at initial diagnosis, before any treatment was given. Prospective prediction of ophthalmopathy was tested in an independent validation cohort of about 19 hyperthyroidism patients and some 17 patients who later progressed to ophthalmopathy. The paper reports TCR Vbeta CDR3 sequencing of some 140 peripheral blood samples: fewer than 50 ophthalmopathy, roughly 74 hyperthyroidism and 17 progressor patients. Once sampling was done, hyperthyroidism patients were given methimazole at a starting dose of 30 mg daily, whereas ophthalmopathy patients were given high-dose intravenous methylprednisolone. The study also compared thyroid tissue and blood T-cell repertoires from more than five Graves' hyperthyroidism patients. To identify distinguishing TCR V-J signatures, a discovery cohort of 100 patients was used, comprising 40 to 45 with Graves' ophthalmopathy and 57 with stable Graves' hyperthyroidism. The roughly 90 discovery patients were divided at random into training and test sets in a 7:3 ratio. What the study reported, not specific to this receptor: Most expanded thyroid clonotypes (frequency above 0.001) were also detected in blood, a finding suggesting that blood repertoires may reflect thyroid immune responses. A model built on a 13 V-J signature distinguished ophthalmopathy from stable hyperthyroidism, reaching over 85% sensitivity and under 84% specificity in cross-validation and 80%/75% in testing. Sample size was not statistically predetermined, and blinding of investigators to group allocation was not performed. During validation, the model predicted progression to ophthalmopathy a median of around 7 months ahead of onset, with more than 55% sensitivity and under 85% specificity.

A patient counted as having stable Graves' hyperthyroidism if no progression to ophthalmopathy occurred over 18 months of follow-up. Hyperthyroidism patients were newly diagnosed, with disease duration under 2 months, and aged 18 to 65 years. Exclusion was applied to patients with uncontrolled infections, other autoimmune diseases, pregnancy or lactation. Clinical symptoms, serum thyroxine and TRAb, thyroid ultrasound, and orbital computed tomography formed the basis for the diagnoses. PBMCs were separated from about 10 ml of fresh peripheral blood using Ficoll-Paque density gradient centrifugation. Total RNA was extracted using Trizol reagent, and RNA quality was assessed on an Agilent 2100 Bioanalyzer. V is trimmed back by 5 bases and J by 0 bases, and the junction contains 8 bases that no gene match accounts for. Inclusive of the bounding cysteine and phenylalanine, the CDR3 is 16 residues long. Only the CDR3 DNA is retained, 48 bases long and in frame from the first base. According to the germline V gene, CDR1 reads SGHTA and CDR2 reads FQGTGA.

The receptor comes from a woman aged 55-70 years with Graves' hyperthyroidism. Sequenced material: blood. In this chain, TRBV7-3 is recombined with TRBJ2-3; 7 central bases correspond to TRBD2. Here the CDR3 is given as CASSPVWRGSTDTQYF. The DNA is as follows: TGTGCCAGCAGCCCTGTGTGGCGGGGGAGCACAGATACGCAGTATTTT.